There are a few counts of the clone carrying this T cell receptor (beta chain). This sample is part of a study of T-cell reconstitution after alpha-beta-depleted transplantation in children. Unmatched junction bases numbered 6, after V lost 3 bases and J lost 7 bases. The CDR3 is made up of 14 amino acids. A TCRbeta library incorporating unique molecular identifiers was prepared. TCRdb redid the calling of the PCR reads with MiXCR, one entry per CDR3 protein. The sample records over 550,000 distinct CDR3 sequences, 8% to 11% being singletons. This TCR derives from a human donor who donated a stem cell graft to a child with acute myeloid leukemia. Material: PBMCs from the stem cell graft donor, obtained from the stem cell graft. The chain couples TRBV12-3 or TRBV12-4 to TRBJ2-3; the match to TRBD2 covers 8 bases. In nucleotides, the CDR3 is TGTGCCAGCAGTTTGGGACTAGTTTATAATACGCAGTATTTT. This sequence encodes CASSLGLVYNTQYF.